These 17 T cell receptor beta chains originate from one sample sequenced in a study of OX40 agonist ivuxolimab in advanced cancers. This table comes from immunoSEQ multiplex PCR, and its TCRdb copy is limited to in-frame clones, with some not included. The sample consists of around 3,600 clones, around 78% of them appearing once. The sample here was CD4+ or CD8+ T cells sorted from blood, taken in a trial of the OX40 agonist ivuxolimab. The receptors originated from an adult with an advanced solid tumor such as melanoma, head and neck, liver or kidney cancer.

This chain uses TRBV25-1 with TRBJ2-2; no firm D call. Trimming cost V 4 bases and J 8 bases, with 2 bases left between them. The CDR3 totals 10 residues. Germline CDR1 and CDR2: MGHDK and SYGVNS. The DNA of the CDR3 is TGTGCCAGCAGTGGAGGGGAGCTGTTTTTT. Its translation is CASSGGELFF.

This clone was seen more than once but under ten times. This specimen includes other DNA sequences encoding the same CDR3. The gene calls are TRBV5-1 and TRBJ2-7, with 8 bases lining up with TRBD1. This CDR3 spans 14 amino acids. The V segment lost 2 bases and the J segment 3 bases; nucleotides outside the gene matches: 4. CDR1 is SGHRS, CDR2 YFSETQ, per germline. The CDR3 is CASSFGQGLYEQYF. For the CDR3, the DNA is TGCGCCAGCAGCTTCGGACAGGGCCTCTACGAGCAGTACTTC.

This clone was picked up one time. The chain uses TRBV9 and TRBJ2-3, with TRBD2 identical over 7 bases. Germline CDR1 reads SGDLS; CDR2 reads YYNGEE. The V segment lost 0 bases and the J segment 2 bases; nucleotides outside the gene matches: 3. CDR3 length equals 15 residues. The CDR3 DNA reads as TGTGCCAGCAGCGTAGTAGCGGGCTCCACAGATACGCAGTATTTT. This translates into CASSVVAGSTDTQYF.

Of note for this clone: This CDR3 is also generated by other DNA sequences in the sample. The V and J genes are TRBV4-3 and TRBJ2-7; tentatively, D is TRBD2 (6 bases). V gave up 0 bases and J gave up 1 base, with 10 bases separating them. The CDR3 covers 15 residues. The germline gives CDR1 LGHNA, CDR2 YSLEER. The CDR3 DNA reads TGCGCCAGCAGCCAAGATGAGGCGGGATCCTACGAGCAGTACTTC. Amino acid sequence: CASSQDEAGSYEQYF.

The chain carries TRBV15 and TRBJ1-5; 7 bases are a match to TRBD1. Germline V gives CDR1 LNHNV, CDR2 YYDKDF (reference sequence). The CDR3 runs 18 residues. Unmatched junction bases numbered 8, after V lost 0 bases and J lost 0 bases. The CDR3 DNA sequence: TGTGCCACCAGCAGAGATTCAAATACAGGGGTTAGCAATCAGCCCCAGCATTTT. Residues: CATSRDSNTGVSNQPQHF.

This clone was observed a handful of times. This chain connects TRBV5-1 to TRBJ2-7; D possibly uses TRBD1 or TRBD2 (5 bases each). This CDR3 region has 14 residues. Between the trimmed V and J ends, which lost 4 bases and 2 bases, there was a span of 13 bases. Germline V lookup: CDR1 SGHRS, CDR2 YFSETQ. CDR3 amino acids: CASSLDGGTYEQYF. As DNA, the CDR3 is TGCGCCAGCAGCCTGGATGGGGGAACCTACGAGCAGTACTTC.

The CDR3 sequence: CASSVVMFGSDTQYF. CDR3 nucleotide sequence: TGTGCCAGCAGCGTAGTAATGTTCGGGTCAGATACGCAGTATTTT. The rearrangement uses TRBV9 and TRBJ2-3, with D hard to call. This CDR3 has 15 residues. V gave up 0 bases and J gave up 4 bases, with 12 bases separating them. Germline V lookup: CDR1 SGDLS, CDR2 YYNGEE.

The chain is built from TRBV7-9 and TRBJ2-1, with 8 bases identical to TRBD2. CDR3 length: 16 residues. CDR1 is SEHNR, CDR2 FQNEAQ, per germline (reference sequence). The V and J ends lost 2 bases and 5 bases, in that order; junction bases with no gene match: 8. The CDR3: CASSLHPGLDNNEQFF. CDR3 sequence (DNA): TGTGCCAGCAGCTTACACCCGGGACTAGATAACAATGAGCAGTTCTTC.

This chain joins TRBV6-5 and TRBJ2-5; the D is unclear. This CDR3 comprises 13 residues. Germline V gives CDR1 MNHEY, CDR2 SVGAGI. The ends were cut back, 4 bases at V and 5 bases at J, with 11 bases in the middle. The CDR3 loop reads CASSSLGWETQYF. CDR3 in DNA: TGTGCCAGCAGTTCGTTGGGGTGGGAGACCCAGTACTTC.

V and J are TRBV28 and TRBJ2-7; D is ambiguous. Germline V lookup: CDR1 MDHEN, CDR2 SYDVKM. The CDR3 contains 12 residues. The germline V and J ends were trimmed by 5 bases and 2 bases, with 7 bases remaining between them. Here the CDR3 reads CASSDNAYEQYF. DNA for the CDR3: TGTGCCAGCAGTGACAACGCCTACGAGCAGTACTTC.

CDR3 amino acids: CASSLGTGSEAFF. The CDR3 DNA follows: TGTGCCAGCAGCTTAGGGACAGGCTCTGAAGCTTTCTTT. The V and J genes are TRBV7-8 and TRBJ1-1, with 7 bases matching TRBD1. Germline values: CDR1 SGHVS, CDR2 FQNEAQ. The CDR3 has 13 amino acids. With V trimmed by 1 base and J by 6 bases, 2 bases remained unmatched.

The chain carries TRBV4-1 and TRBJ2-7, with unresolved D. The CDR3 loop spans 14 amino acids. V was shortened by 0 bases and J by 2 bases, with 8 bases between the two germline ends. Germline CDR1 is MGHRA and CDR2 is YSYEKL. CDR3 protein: CASSQDWGAYEQYF. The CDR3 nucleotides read TGCGCCAGCAGCCAAGATTGGGGTGCCTACGAGCAGTACTTC.

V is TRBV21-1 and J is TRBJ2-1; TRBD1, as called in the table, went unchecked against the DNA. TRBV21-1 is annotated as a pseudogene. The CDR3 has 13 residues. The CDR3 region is CASRRTGNNEQFF. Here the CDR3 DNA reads TGTGCCAGCCGCCGGACAGGGAACAATGAGCAGTTCTTC.

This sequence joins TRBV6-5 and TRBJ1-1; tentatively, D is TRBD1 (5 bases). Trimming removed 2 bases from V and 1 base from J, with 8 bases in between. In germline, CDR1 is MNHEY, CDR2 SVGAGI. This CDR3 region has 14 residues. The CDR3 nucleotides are TGTGCCAGCAGTTACAGACAGCCGAACACTGAAGCTTTCTTT. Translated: CASSYRQPNTEAFF.

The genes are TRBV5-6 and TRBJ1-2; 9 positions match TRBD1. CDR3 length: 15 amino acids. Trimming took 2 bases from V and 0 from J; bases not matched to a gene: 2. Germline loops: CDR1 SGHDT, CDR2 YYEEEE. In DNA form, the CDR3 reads TGTGCCAGCAGCTTAGGGACAGGGACTAACTATGGCTACACCTTC. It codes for CASSLGTGTNYGYTF.

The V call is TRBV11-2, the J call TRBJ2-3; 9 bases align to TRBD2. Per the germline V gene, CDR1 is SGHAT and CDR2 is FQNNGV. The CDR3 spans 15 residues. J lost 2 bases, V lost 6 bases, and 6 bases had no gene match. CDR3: CASRMTSGLTDTQYF. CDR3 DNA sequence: TGTGCCAGCAGGATGACTAGCGGCCTCACAGATACGCAGTATTTT.

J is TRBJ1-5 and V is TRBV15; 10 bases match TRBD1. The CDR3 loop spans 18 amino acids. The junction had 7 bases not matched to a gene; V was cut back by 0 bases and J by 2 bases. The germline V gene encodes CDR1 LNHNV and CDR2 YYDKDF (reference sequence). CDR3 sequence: CATSRDSGTGVGNQPQHF. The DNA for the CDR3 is TGTGCCACCAGCAGAGATAGCGGGACAGGGGTTGGCAATCAGCCCCAGCATTTT.